One TCR beta chain is described in this entry. The antigen remains unidentified. These data originate in a study of cytomegalovirus exposure and HLA in healthy donors. General observations from the study: TCR sequences were mostly rare, though some public TCRs occurred in many donors. Using the classifier, cytomegalovirus status was reportedly diagnosed with high specificity and sensitivity.

Both 60 Vbeta primers and 13 Jbeta primers went into the PCR. Measured with immunoSEQ multiplex PCR; TCRdb has only the in-frame clones, and not every one. The repertoire has roughly 100,000 clones, just under 80% of them found once; the top ten carry 1% to 1.5%. V lost 5 bases to trimming and J lost 3 bases; unmatched junction nucleotides: 13. The germline V gene encodes CDR1 SGHAT and CDR2 FQNNGV. This CDR3 has 17 residues. The sequence derives from a man younger than 45 in good health and CMV-seronegative. The sequenced sample consisted of PBMCs. V usage is TRBV11-2 and J usage is TRBJ1-1, with 9 bases lining up with TRBD1. The CDR3: CASSEPLNRGPDTEAFF. CDR3 DNA: TGTGCCAGCAGCGAACCCCTGAACAGGGGGCCGGACACTGAAGCTTTCTTT.